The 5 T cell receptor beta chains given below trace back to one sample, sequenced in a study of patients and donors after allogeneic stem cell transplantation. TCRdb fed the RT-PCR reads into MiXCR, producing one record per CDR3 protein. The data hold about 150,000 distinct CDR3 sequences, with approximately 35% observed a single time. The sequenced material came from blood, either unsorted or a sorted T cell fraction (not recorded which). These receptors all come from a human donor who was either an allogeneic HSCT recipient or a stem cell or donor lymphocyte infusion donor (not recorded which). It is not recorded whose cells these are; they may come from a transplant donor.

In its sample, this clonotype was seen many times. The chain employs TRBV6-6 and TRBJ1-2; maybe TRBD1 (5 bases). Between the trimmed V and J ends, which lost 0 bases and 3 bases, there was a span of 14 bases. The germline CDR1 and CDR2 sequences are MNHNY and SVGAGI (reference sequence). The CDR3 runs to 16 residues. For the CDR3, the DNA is TGTGCCAGCAGTTACTCGTCCGGGACGCCAGACTATGGCTACACCTTC. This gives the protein CASSYSSGTPDYGYTF.

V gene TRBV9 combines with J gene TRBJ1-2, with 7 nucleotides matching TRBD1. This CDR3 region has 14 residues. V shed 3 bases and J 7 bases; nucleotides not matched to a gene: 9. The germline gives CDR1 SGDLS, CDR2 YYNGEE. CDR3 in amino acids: CASSGKDRSAGYTF. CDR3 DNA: TGTGCCAGCAGCGGAAAGGACAGGTCTGCTGGCTACACCTTC. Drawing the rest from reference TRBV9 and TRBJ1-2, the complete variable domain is DSGVTQTPKHLITATGQRVTLRCSPRSGDLSVYWYQQSLDQGLQFLIQYYNGEERAKGNILERFSAQQFPDLHSELNLSSLELGDSALYFCASSGKDRSAGYTFGSGTRLTVV.

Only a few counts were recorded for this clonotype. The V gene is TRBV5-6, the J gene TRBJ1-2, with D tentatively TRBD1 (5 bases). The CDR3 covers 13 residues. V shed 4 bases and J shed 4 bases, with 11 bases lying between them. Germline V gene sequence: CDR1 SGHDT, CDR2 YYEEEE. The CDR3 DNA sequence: TGTGCCAGCAGCCCGGGACGGGCCTATGGCTACACCTTC. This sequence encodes CASSPGRAYGYTF.

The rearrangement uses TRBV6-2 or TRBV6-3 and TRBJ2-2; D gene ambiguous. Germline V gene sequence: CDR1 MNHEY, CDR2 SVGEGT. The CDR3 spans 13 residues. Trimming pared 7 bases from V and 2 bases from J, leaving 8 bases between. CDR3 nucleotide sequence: TGTGCCAGCACTGGAGACAACACCGGGGAGCTGTTTTTT. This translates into CASTGDNTGELFF.

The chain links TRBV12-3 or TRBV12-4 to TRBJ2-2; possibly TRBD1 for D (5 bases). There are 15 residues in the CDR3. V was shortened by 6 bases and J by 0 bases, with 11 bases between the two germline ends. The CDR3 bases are TGTGCCAGCAGCCCTCAGGGTACGAACACCGGGGAGCTGTTTTTT. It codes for CASSPQGTNTGELFF.